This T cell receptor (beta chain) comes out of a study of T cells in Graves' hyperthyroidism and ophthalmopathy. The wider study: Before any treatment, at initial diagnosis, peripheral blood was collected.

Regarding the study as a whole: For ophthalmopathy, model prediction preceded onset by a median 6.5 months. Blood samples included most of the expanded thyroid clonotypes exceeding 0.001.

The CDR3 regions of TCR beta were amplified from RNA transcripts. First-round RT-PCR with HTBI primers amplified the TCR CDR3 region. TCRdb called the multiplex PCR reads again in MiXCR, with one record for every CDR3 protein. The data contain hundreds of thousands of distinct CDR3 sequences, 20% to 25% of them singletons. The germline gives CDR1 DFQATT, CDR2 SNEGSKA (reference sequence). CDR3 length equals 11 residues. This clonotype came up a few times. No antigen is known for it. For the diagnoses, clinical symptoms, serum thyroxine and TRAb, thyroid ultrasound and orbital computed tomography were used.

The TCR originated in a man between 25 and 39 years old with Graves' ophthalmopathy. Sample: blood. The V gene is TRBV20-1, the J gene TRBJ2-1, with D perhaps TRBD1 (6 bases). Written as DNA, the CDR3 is TGCAGCCCGGGACAATTAAATGAGCAGTTCTTC. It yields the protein CSPGQLNEQFF.